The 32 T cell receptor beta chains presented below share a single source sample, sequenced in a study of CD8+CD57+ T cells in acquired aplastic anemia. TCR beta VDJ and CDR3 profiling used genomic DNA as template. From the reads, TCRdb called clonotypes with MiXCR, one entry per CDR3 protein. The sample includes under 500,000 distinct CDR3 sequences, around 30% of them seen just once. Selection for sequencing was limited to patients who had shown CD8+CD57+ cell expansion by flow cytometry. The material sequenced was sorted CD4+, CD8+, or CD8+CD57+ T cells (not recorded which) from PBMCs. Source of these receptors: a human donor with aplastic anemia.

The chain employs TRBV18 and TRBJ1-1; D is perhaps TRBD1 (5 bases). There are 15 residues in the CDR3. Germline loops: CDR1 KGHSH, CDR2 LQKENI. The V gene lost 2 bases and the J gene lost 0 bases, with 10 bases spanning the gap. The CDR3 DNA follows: TGTGCCAGCTCACCAGAACCCAGGGTGAACACTGAAGCTTTCTTT. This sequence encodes CASSPEPRVNTEAFF.

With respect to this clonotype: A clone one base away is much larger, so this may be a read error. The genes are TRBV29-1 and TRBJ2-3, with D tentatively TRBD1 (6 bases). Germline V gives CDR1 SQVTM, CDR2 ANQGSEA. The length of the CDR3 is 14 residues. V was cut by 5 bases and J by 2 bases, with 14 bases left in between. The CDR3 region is CSVPGQPITDTQYF. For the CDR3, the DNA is TGCAGCGTTCCGGGACAACCAATCACAGATACGCAGTATTTT.

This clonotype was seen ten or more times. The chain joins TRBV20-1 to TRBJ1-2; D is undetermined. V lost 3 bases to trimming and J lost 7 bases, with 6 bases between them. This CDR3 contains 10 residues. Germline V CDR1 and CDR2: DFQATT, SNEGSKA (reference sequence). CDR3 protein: CSASSVGYTF. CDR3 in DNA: TGCAGTGCTAGTTCGGTTGGCTACACCTTC.

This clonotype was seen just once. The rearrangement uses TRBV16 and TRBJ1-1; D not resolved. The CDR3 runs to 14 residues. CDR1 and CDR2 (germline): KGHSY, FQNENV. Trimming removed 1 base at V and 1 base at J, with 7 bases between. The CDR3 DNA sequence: TGTGCCAGCAGCCAATTGCAGGAGAACACTGAAGCTTTCTTT. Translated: CASSQLQENTEAFF.

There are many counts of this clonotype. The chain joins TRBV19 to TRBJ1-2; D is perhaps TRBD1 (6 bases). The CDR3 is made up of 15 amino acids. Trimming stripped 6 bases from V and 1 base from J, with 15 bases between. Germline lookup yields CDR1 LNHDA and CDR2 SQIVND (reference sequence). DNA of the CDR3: TGTGCCAGTAGAGGGCACAGGGACTATAACTATGGCTACACCTTC. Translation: CASRGHRDYNYGYTF.

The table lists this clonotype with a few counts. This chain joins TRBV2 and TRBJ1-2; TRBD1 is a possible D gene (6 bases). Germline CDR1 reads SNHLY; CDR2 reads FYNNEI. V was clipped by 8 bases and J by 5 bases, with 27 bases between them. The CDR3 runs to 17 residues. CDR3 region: CASGNRVIEGAVYGYTF. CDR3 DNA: TGTGCCAGCGGTAACAGGGTCATCGAGGGAGCCGTGTATGGCTACACCTTC.

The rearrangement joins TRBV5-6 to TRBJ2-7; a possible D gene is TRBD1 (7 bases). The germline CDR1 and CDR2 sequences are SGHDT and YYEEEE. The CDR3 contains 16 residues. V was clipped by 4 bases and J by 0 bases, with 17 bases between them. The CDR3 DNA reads TGTGCCAGCAGCCTGTCAGGGGGGTACCGCTCCTACGAGCAGTACTTC. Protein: CASSLSGGYRSYEQYF. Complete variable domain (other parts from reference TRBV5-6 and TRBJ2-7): DAGVTQSPTHLIKTRGQQVTLRCSPKSGHDTVSWYQQALGQGPQFIFQYYEEEERQRGNFPDRFSGHQFPNYSSELNVNALLLGDSALYLCASSLSGGYRSYEQYFGPGTRLTVT.

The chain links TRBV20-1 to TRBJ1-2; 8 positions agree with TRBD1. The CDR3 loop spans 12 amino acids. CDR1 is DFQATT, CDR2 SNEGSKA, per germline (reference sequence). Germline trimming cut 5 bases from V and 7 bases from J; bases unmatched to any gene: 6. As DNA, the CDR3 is TGCAGTGCTTATGGACAGGGAGGTGGCTACACCTTC. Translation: CSAYGQGGGYTF.

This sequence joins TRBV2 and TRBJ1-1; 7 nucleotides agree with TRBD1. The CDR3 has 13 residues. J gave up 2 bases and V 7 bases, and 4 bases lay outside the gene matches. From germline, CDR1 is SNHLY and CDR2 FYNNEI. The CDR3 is CASNRDRNTEAFF. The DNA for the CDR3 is TGTGCCAGCAACCGGGACAGAAACACTGAAGCTTTCTTT.

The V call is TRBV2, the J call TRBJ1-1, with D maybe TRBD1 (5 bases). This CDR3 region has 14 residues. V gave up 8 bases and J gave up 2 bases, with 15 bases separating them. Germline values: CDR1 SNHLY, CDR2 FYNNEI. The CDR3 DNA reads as TGTGCCAGCTCACCACCGGGGGTCAACACTGAAGCTTTCTTT. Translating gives CASSPPGVNTEAFF.

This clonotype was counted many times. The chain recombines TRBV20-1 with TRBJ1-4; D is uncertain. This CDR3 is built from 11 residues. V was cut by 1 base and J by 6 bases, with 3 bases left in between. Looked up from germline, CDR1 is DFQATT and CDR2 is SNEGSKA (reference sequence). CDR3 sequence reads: CSARGDEKLFF. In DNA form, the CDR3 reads TGCAGTGCTAGAGGAGATGAAAAACTGTTTTTT.

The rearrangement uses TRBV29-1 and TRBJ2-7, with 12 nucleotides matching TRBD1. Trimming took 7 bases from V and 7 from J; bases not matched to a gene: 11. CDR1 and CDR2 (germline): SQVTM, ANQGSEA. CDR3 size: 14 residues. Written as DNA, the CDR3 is TGCAGCGCCACTGCGGGACAGGGGGCAGGAGAGCAGTACTTC. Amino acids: CSATAGQGAGEQYF.

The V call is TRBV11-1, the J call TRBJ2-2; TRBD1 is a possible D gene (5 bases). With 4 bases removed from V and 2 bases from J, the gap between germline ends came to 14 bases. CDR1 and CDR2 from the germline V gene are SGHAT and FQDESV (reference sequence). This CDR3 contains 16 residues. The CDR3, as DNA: TGTGCCAGCAGCTGGGGCCCGACCAACAACACCGGGGAGCTGTTTTTT. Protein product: CASSWGPTNNTGELFF.

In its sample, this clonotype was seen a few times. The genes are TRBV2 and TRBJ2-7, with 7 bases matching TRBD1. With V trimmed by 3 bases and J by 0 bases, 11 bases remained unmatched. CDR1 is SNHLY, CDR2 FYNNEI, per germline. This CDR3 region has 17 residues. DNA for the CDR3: TGTGCCAGCAGTGACGCCAGACGACAGGGCCTCTCCTACGAGCAGTACTTC. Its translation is CASSDARRQGLSYEQYF.

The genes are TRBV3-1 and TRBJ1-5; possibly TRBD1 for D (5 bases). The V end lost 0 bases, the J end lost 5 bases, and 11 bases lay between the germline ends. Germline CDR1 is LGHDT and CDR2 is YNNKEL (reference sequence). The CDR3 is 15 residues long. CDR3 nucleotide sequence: TGTGCCAGCAGCCAAGAAATGGGGGGAGATCAGCCCCAGCATTTT. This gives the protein CASSQEMGGDQPQHF.

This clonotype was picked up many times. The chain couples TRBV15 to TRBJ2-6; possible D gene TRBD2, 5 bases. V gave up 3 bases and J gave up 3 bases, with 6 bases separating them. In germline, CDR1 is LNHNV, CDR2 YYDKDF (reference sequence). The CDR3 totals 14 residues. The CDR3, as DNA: TGTGCCACCAGCAGGAGGGATGGGGCCAACGTCCTGACTTTC. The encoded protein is CATSRRDGANVLTF. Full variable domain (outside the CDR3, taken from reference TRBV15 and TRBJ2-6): DAMVIQNPRYQVTQFGKPVTLSCSQTLNHNVMYWYQQKSSQAPKLLFHYYDKDFNNEADTPDNFQSRRPNTSFCFLDIRSPGLGDTAMYLCATSRRDGANVLTFGAGSRLTVL.

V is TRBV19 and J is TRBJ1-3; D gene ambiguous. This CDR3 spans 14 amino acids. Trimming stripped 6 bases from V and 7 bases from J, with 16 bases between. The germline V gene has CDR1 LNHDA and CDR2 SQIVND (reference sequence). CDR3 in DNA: TGTGCCAGTAGGGGCGGGCTCGGTGGGAACACCATATATTTT. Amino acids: CASRGGLGGNTIYF.

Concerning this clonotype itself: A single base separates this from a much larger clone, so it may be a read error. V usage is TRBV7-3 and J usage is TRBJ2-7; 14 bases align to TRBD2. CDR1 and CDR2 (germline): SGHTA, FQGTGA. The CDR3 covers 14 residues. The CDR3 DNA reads TGTGCCGGCAGGCCATCCGGGACTAGCGGGAGACTATACTTC. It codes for CAGRPSGTSGRLYF. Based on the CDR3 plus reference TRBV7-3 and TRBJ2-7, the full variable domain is GAGVSQTPSNKVTEKGKYVELRCDPISGHTALYWYRQSLGQGPEFLIYFQGTGAADDSGLPNDRFFAVRPEGSVSTLKIQRTERGDSAVYLCAGRPSGTSGRLYFGPGTRLTVT.

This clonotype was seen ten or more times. CDR3 loop: CASSEDRLNTEAFF. Written as DNA, the CDR3 is TGTGCCAGCAGTGAGGACAGACTGAACACTGAAGCTTTCTTT. The rearrangement links TRBV6-1 to TRBJ1-1; D is perhaps TRBD1 (6 bases). V lost 3 bases and J 0 bases, leaving 8 bases between the germline ends. Germline V gene lookup returns CDR1 MNHNS and CDR2 SASEGT. The CDR3 is 14 amino acids.

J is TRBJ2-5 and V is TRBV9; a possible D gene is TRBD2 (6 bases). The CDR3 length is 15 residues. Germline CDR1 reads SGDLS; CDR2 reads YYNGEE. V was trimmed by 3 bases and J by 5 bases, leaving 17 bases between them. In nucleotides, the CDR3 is TGTGCCAGCAGCGACGTGTCTGGGGGGAGGGAGACCCAGTACTTC. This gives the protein CASSDVSGGRETQYF.

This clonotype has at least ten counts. The CDR3 DNA follows: TGTGCCAGCACCAGCGGTTCGGGCTACGAGCAGTACTTC. Encoded protein: CASTSGSGYEQYF. This chain uses TRBV2 with TRBJ2-7; the D gene is possibly TRBD2 (5 bases). V lost 7 bases and J lost 3, with 13 bases in between. The length of the CDR3 is 13 residues. Germline CDR1 and CDR2: SNHLY and FYNNEI.

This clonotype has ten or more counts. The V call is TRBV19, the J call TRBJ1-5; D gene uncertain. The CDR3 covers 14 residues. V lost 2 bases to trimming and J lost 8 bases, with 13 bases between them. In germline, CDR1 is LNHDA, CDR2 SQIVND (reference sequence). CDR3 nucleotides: TGTGCCAGTAGTATATGGGGAGGGTTAAAGCCCCAGCATTTT. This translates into CASSIWGGLKPQHF. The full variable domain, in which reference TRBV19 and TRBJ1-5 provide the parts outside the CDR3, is DGGITQSPKYLFRKEGQNVTLSCEQNLNHDAMYWYRQDPGQGLRLIYYSQIVNDFQKGDIAEGYSVSREKKESFPLTVTSAQKNPTAFYLCASSIWGGLKPQHFGDGTRLSIL.

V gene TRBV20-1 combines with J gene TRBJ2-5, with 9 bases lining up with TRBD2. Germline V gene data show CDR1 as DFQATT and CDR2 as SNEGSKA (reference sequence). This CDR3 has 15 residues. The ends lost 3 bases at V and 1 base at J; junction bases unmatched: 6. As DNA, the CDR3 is TGCAGTGCTAGGGGGGCGGGAGGGCTCCAAGAGACCCAGTACTTC. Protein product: CSARGAGGLQETQYF.

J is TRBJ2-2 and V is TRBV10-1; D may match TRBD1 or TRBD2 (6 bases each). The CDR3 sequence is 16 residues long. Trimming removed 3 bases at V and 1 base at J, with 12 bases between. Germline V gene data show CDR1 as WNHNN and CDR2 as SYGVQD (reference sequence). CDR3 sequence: CASSDIGGKNTGELFF. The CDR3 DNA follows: TGCGCCAGCAGTGATATCGGGGGCAAGAACACCGGGGAGCTGTTTTTT.

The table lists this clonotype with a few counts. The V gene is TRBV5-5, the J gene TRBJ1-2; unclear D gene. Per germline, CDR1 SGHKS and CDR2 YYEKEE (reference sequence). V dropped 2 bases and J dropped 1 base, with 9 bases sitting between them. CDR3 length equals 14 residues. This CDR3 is CASSFYTSNYGYTF. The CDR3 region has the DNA TGTGCCAGCAGCTTTTATACCAGTAACTATGGCTACACCTTC.

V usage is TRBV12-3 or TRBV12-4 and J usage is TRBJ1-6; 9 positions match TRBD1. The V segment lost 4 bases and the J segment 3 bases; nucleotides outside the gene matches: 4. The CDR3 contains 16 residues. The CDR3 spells CASSWTGVGYNSPLHF. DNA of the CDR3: TGTGCCAGCAGTTGGACAGGGGTCGGCTATAATTCACCCCTCCACTTT.

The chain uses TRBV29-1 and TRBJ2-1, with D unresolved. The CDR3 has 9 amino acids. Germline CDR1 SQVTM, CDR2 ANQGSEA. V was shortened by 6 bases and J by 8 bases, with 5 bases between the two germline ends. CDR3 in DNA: TGCAGCGTAGGATATGAGCAGTTCTTC. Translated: CSVGYEQFF.

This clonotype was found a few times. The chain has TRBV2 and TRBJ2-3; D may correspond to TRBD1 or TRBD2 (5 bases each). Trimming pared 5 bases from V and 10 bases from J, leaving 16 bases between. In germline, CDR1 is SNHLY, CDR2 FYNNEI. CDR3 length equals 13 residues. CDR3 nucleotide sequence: TGTGCCAGCAGTCAGCGAGACGGGACGGCGCAGTATTTT. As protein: CASSQRDGTAQYF.

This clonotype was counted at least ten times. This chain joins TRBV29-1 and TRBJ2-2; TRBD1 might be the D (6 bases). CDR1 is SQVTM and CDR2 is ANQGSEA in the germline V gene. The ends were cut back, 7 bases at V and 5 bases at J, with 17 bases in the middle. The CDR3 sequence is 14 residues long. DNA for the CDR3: TGCAGCGCTCTATGGACAGAACTGACCGGGGAGCTGTTTTTT. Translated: CSALWTELTGELFF.

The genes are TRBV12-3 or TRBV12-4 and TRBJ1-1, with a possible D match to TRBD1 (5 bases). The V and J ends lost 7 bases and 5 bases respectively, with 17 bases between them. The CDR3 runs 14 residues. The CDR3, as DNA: TGTGCCAGCACCACCGATCGGGGGAGGACTGAAGCTTTCTTT. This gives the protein CASTTDRGRTEAFF.

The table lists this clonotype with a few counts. CDR3 loop: CASSAHGLGNQPQHF. CDR3 DNA: TGTGCCAGCAGCGCCCACGGCCTCGGCAATCAGCCCCAGCATTTT. The chain links TRBV5-8 to TRBJ1-5; no clear D. Trimming left V 4 bases short and J 2 bases short, with 13 bases between. The CDR3 sequence is 15 residues long. Per germline, CDR1 SGHTS and CDR2 YDEGEE.

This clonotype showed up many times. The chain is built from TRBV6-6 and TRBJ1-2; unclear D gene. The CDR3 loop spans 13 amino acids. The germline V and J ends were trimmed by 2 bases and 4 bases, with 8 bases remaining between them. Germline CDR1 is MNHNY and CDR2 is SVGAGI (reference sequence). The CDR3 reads CASSYGRSYGYTF. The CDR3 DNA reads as TGTGCCAGCAGTTACGGCAGGAGCTATGGCTACACCTTC.